Listed here are 26 T cell receptor beta chains from one sample, sequenced in a study of shared clonotypes between healthy human individuals. Clones were read by immunoSEQ multiplex PCR, and TCRdb kept only the in-frame ones, dropping some. Here the sample spans some 1.4 million clones, around 97% being singletons. The sequencing input was naive CD4+ T cells sorted from blood. Subset described: CD45RA+ positively selected. The source of these receptors is a man under 40 in good health.

The V and J genes are TRBV4-1 and TRBJ2-1, with D possibly being TRBD2 (5 bases). V was clipped by 4 bases and J by 5 bases, with 15 bases between them. The CDR3 is 15 amino acids. Germline-derived CDR1 and CDR2 are MGHRA and YSYEKL. The CDR3 region has the DNA TGCGCCAGCAGCCCTCTCGGGGTAGCGAACAATGAGCAGTTCTTC. It specifies CASSPLGVANNEQFF.

With respect to this clone: It is likely a read error, because the conserved phenylalanine at the end of the CDR3 is missing. Because the CDR3's place on the DNA is in doubt, the DNA is left out and the CDR3 is given as listed by TCRdb. V gene TRBV7-7 combines with J gene TRBJ2-4; the D call of TRBD2 is as the table states it, not checked on the DNA. The CDR3 is 10 amino acids long, termini counted. Germline CDR1 and CDR2: SSHAT and FNYEAQ (reference sequence). CDR3 residues: CASSRAGGRS.

The genes are TRBV18 and TRBJ2-7, with 12 positions matching TRBD1. The V segment lost 4 bases and the J segment 3 bases; nucleotides outside the gene matches: 16. The CDR3 covers 19 residues. In germline, CDR1 is KGHSH, CDR2 LQKENI. The CDR3 bases are TGTGCCAGCTCACTGACACAACGAACGGGACAGGGGGCGAACTACGAGCAGTACTTC. The encoded protein is CASSLTQRTGQGANYEQYF.

This clone was observed once. V is TRBV6-5 and J is TRBJ2-1; 10 bases are shared with TRBD2. Trimming cost V 6 bases and J 9 bases; bases outside gene matches: 11. Germline values: CDR1 MNHEY, CDR2 SVGAGI. The CDR3 runs 15 residues. The CDR3: CASSHLSGRAIEQFF. For the CDR3, the DNA is TGTGCCAGCAGCCATCTGAGCGGGAGGGCCATTGAGCAGTTCTTC.

This sequence joins TRBV9 and TRBJ2-2, with 13 bases that match TRBD2. Losses at the gene ends were 3 bases for V and 4 bases for J; bases not matched to a gene: 15. The CDR3 runs 20 residues. The germline V gene has CDR1 SGDLS and CDR2 YYNGEE. The CDR3 is CASSGRGGLAGVRGTGELFF. The CDR3 nucleotides read TGTGCCAGCAGCGGCAGGGGTGGACTAGCGGGAGTTAGGGGCACCGGGGAGCTGTTTTTT.

This rearrangement joins TRBV30 to TRBJ2-3, with 9 bases identical to TRBD2. Trimming removed 1 base from V and 1 base from J; junction bases left unmatched: 0. This CDR3 has 14 amino acids. In germline, CDR1 is GTSNPN, CDR2 SVGIG (reference sequence). CDR3 bases: TGTGCCTGGAGTGGACTAGCGGGCACAGATACGCAGTATTTT. Translated: CAWSGLAGTDTQYF. The variable domain in full, completed from reference TRBV30 and TRBJ2-3, reads SQTIHQWPATLVQPVGSPLSLECTVEGTSNPNLYWYRQAAGRGLQLLFYSVGIGQISSEVPQNLSASRPQDRQFILSSKKLLLSDSGFYLCAWSGLAGTDTQYFGPGTRLTVL.

The genes are TRBV5-1 and TRBJ2-7, with 8 bases lining up with TRBD2. The CDR3 totals 15 residues. Germline CDR1 reads SGHRS; CDR2 reads YFSETQ. V gave up 4 bases and J gave up 0 bases; unmatched junction bases: 6. CDR3 DNA: TGCGCCAGCAGCCCGCGGGGGGACCTCTCCTACGAGCAGTACTTC. This codes for CASSPRGDLSYEQYF.

The gene calls are TRBV29-1 and TRBJ2-3; perhaps D is TRBD1 or TRBD2 (6 bases each). This CDR3 spans 13 amino acids. Trimming cost V 6 bases and J 5 bases, with 15 bases left between them. The V gene's germline CDR1 is SQVTM and CDR2 ANQGSEA. CDR3 coding DNA: TGCAGCGTGGGGGGCAGGGCGATAGATACGCAGTATTTT. Its translation: CSVGGRAIDTQYF.

J is TRBJ1-2 and V is TRBV6-5; no firm D call. Germline CDR1 reads MNHEY; CDR2 reads SVGAGI. This CDR3 comprises 14 residues. Trimming took 6 bases from V and 9 from J, leaving 20 bases between them. The CDR3 region has the DNA TGTGCCAGCAGCCCAGGTCAGCAGCTTGCTCGCTACACCTTC. It is translated as CASSPGQQLARYTF.

V usage is TRBV29-1 and J usage is TRBJ1-1; no clear D. Between the trimmed V and J ends, which lost 6 bases and 4 bases, there was a span of 15 bases. Germline V gives CDR1 SQVTM, CDR2 ANQGSEA. This CDR3 is 13 amino acids long. CDR3 sequence: CSVRGGGGTEAFF. CDR3 DNA: TGCAGCGTAAGAGGTGGCGGTGGCACTGAAGCTTTCTTT.

This chain connects TRBV11-2 to TRBJ2-7; the D is unclear. The CDR3 has 13 amino acids. Germline-derived CDR1 and CDR2 are SGHAT and FQNNGV. Trimming cost V 4 bases and J 3 bases, with 10 bases left between them. The CDR3 loop is CASSSNFFYEQYF. CDR3 nucleotides: TGTGCCAGCAGCTCTAACTTTTTCTACGAGCAGTACTTC.

The chain carries TRBV6-5 and TRBJ1-2; unclear D gene. The CDR3 runs to 12 residues. Germline CDR1 reads MNHEY; CDR2 reads SVGAGI. Trimming pared 4 bases from V and 11 bases from J, leaving 14 bases between. CDR3 sequence: CASSSPVGFYTF. The DNA for the CDR3 is TGTGCCAGCAGTTCCCCCGTTGGGTTTTACACCTTC.

CDR3 nucleotide sequence: TGTGCCAGCTCCTCACTTTGGGGGGCCTACGAGCAGTACTTC. Its protein product is CASSSLWGAYEQYF. J is TRBJ2-7 and V is TRBV7-2, with TRBD2 as a possible D gene (6 bases). Trimming stripped 8 bases from V and 2 bases from J, with 16 bases between. Germline V gene sequence: CDR1 SGHTA, CDR2 FQGNSA. The CDR3 is 14 amino acids.

The chain combines TRBV5-1 with TRBJ2-1; TRBD2 might be the D (5 bases). This CDR3 contains 14 residues. Germline V gives CDR1 SGHRS, CDR2 YFSETQ. The germline V and J ends were trimmed by 1 base and 6 bases, with 11 bases remaining between them. The CDR3 protein is CASSLPDLLNEQFF. CDR3 bases: TGCGCCAGCAGCTTGCCGGACTTACTCAATGAGCAGTTCTTC.

The genes are TRBV7-9 and TRBJ2-6, with D perhaps assigned TRBD1 or TRBD2 (5 bases each). The V end lost 2 bases, the J end lost 0 bases, and 14 bases lay between the germline ends. The germline V gene has CDR1 SEHNR and CDR2 FQNEAQ (reference sequence). The CDR3 runs to 18 residues. The CDR3 sequence is CASSLLFGASSGANVLTF. The CDR3 DNA follows: TGTGCCAGCAGCTTATTGTTCGGGGCTTCCTCTGGGGCCAACGTCCTGACTTTC.

This chain uses TRBV6-5 with TRBJ2-5, with D possibly matching TRBD1 (5 bases). This CDR3 contains 15 residues. CDR1 is MNHEY and CDR2 is SVGAGI in the germline V gene. Trimming took off 6 bases at V and 5 bases at J, with 19 bases between the two ends. The CDR3 region is CASRSVDGWGETQYF. CDR3 DNA sequence: TGTGCCAGCAGGTCGGTGGACGGATGGGGCGAGACCCAGTACTTC.

V is TRBV7-2 and J is TRBJ1-3, with TRBD1 matching over 10 bases. Germline CDR1 reads SGHTA; CDR2 reads FQGNSA. J was trimmed by 7 bases and V by 5 bases; bases with no gene match: 5. The CDR3 contains 14 residues. CDR3 DNA sequence: TGTGCCAGCAGCGCGGGACAGGGGAGGAACACCATATATTTT. Translated, it gives CASSAGQGRNTIYF.

A remark on this clone: Other DNA sequences in this sample translate to the same CDR3. The rearrangement links TRBV28 to TRBJ2-7; D is ambiguous. Germline CDR1 reads MDHEN; CDR2 reads SYDVKM. The CDR3 is 11 amino acids. V lost 6 bases and J 4 bases, leaving 7 bases between the germline ends. The CDR3 loop is CASSSIYEQYF. Here the CDR3 DNA reads TGTGCCAGCAGCTCCATTTACGAGCAGTACTTC.

A single count supports this clone. This chain joins TRBV18 and TRBJ2-1, with D perhaps matching TRBD1 (5 bases). This CDR3 is 16 amino acids long. Germline CDR1 KGHSH, CDR2 LQKENI. V was trimmed by 6 bases and J by 3 bases, leaving 18 bases between them. For the CDR3, the DNA is TGTGCCAGCTCCGAGACAGTCGTCCTACACTACAATGAGCAGTTCTTC. Protein product: CASSETVVLHYNEQFF.

V usage is TRBV10-3 and J usage is TRBJ2-1, with D possibly being TRBD1 (6 bases). V gave up 4 bases and J gave up 6 bases, with 16 bases separating them. CDR1 is ENHRY and CDR2 is SYGVKD in the germline V gene. CDR3 length: 15 residues. The CDR3 spells CAISGMGATSNEQFF. CDR3 in DNA: TGTGCCATCAGTGGTATGGGGGCGACCTCCAATGAGCAGTTCTTC.

CDR3 loop: CASSSGQYETQYF. The CDR3 DNA reads TGTGCCAGCAGTTCGGGACAGTACGAGACCCAGTACTTC. V usage is TRBV2 and J usage is TRBJ2-5; 7 nucleotides align to TRBD1. Germline CDR1 SNHLY, CDR2 FYNNEI. The CDR3 runs 13 residues. V gave up 5 bases and J gave up 5 bases; unmatched junction bases: 5.

The V and J genes are TRBV29-1 and TRBJ2-1, with 12 nucleotides matching TRBD2. This CDR3 comprises 17 residues. The V gene end was trimmed by 5 bases and the J gene end by 4 bases; junction bases not matched to a gene: 12. Germline CDR1 and CDR2: SQVTM and ANQGSEA. In DNA form, the CDR3 reads TGCAGCGTTAGTACTATACACCTAGCGGGAGGGTACAATGAGCAGTTCTTC. It encodes CSVSTIHLAGGYNEQFF.

The V and J genes are TRBV11-2 and TRBJ2-3; possibly TRBD2 for D (6 bases). The germline V gene encodes CDR1 SGHAT and CDR2 FQNNGV. The CDR3 runs 14 residues. The V end was cut by 5 bases, the J end by 8 bases, with 17 bases between. The CDR3 here is CASSTSRVQGTQYF. CDR3 nucleotide sequence: TGTGCCAGCAGCACTAGCAGGGTCCAGGGTACGCAGTATTTT. Based on the CDR3 plus reference TRBV11-2 and TRBJ2-3, the full variable domain is EAGVAQSPRYKIIEKRQSVAFWCNPISGHATLYWYQQILGQGPKLLIQFQNNGVVDDSQLPKDRFSAERLKGVDSTLKIQPAKLEDSAVYLCASSTSRVQGTQYFGPGTRLTVL.

This chain connects TRBV7-6 to TRBJ1-5; 8 positions agree with TRBD1. Trimming removed 3 bases from V and 1 base from J; junction bases left unmatched: 8. CDR1 and CDR2 (germline): SGHVS, FNYEAQ. The CDR3 loop spans 17 amino acids. The CDR3 sequence: CASSLGIRGPSNQPQHF. CDR3 bases: TGTGCCAGCAGCTTGGGGATCAGGGGGCCGAGCAATCAGCCCCAGCATTTT. The entire variable domain, with the rest obtained from reference TRBV7-6 and TRBJ1-5, is as follows: GAGVSQSPRYKVTKRGQDVALRCDPISGHVSLYWYRQALGQGPEFLTYFNYEAQQDKSGLPNDRFSAERPEGSISTLTIQRTEQRDSAMYRCASSLGIRGPSNQPQHFGDGTRLSIL.

J is TRBJ2-3 and V is TRBV10-2, with D perhaps TRBD1 (6 bases). CDR1 is WSHSY, CDR2 SAAADI, per germline. V lost 6 bases and J lost 0, with 13 bases in between. The CDR3 sequence is 15 residues long. The CDR3 nucleotides read TGCGCCAGCAGGATATGGGACACTAGCACAGATACGCAGTATTTT. It encodes CASRIWDTSTDTQYF.

This clone was observed a handful of times. This chain uses TRBV19 with TRBJ1-1; D might be TRBD1 (5 bases). Trimming left V 7 bases short and J 0 bases short, with 15 bases between. From germline, CDR1 is LNHDA and CDR2 SQIVND (reference sequence). The CDR3 is made up of 15 amino acids. Here the CDR3 DNA reads TGTGCCAGTAAGTTACAGGAGGCAATGAACACTGAAGCTTTCTTT. Protein: CASKLQEAMNTEAFF.